This T cell receptor beta chain was recorded in a study of tumor-infiltrating lymphocytes in primary liver carcinoma. Total RNA amounting to approximately 460 ng was the source from which TCR beta cDNA was made with a constant-region primer. For TCR beta, libraries were produced by three nested multiplex PCR rounds using slightly modified ARM-PCR. The first two PCR rounds used TRBV1-TRBV30 forward primers with a C-beta reverse primer, around 10 cycles each. TCRdb ran MiXCR on the multiplex PCR reads and lists one entry per CDR3 protein. Counted here are approximately 60,000 distinct CDR3 sequences, 65% to 80% occurring once; the ten biggest clones make up roughly three fifths. Total RNA and DNA came together from around 18-30 mg of bulk tissue without cell sorting. Each tumor had five separate regions sampled. Of note for this clonotype: Compared with germline, one end of the junction differs, possibly owing to a read error.

CDR3 size: 15 residues. The germline V gene encodes CDR1 MGHRA and CDR2 YSYEKL. The sample consisted of liver tumor tissue from sampling region 2. Subset described: tumor region T2, inferior pole. The V call is TRBV4-1, the J call TRBJ2-1; D unresolved. The receptor was isolated from a man in his forties with primary liver carcinoma and hepatitis B virus infection. Here the CDR3 reads CASSPLSNNNNEHFF. The CDR3 DNA follows: TGCGCCAGCAGCCCGCTCAGTAATAACAACAATGAGCACTTCTTC.